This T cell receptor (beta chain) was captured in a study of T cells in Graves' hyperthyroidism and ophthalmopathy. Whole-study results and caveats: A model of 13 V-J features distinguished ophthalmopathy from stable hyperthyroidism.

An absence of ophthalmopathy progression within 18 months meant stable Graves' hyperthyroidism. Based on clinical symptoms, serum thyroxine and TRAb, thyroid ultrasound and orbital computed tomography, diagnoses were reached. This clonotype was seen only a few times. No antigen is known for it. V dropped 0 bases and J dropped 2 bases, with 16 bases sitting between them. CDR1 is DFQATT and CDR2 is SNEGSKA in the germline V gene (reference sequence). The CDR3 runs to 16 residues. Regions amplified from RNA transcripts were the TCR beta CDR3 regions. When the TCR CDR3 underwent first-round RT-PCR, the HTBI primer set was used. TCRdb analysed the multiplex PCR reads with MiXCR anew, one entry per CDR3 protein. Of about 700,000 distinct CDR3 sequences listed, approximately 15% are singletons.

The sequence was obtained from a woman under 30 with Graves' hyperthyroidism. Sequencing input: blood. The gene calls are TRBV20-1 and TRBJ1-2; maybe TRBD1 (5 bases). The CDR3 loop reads CSARDPPRAGNYGYTF. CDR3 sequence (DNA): TGCAGTGCTAGAGATCCCCCCAGGGCAGGGAACTATGGCTACACCTTC.